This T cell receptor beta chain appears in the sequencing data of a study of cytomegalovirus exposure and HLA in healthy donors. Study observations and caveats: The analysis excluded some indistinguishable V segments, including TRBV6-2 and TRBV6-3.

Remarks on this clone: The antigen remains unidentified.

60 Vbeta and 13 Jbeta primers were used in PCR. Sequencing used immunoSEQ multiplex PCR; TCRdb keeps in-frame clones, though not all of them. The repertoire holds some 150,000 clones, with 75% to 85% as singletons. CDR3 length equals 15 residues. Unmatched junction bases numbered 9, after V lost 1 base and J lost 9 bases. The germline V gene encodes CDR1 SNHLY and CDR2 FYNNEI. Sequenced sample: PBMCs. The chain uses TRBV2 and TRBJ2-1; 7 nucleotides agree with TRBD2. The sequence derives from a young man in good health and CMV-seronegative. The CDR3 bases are TGTGCCAGCAGTGAAGAAGCGGGGAGGGTCGCTGAGCAGTTCTTC. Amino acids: CASSEEAGRVAEQFF.